This TCR beta chain derives from a study of PD-1 blockade in classical Hodgkin lymphoma. All patients relapsed after autologous stem cell transplantation, and brentuximab vedotin exposure varied. The study's findings and limits: Patients who began taking nivolumab under 1 year after ASCT were left out.

The CDR3 runs 17 residues. The V gene's germline CDR1 is SGHRS and CDR2 YFSETQ. V lost 1 base to trimming and J lost 1 base, with 16 bases between them. As concerns this clone: The target antigen is unknown.

Assay used: immunoSEQ multiplex PCR; TCRdb lists only in-frame clones, some missing. Of about 40,000 clones in the sample, 87% were seen once. The sample consisted of peripheral blood mononuclear cells (PBMCs), taken at baseline. This clonotype was sampled from a human donor with classical Hodgkin lymphoma. This rearrangement joins TRBV5-1 to TRBJ2-3, with a weak D call TRBD2 (5 bases). The DNA for the CDR3 is TGCGCCAGCAGCTTGAAATCGACGGGAAAGGGCACAGATACGCAGTATTTT. It translates to CASSLKSTGKGTDTQYF.